Listed below are T cell receptor beta chains from one sample, sequenced in a study of cytomegalovirus exposure and HLA in healthy donors. Measured with immunoSEQ multiplex PCR; TCRdb has only the in-frame clones, and not every one. The table includes 100,000 to 150,000 clones, roughly 18% detected once. Input material: PBMCs. The receptors come from a female donor in good health and CMV-seropositive. CDR3s include the opening cysteine and the closing phenylalanine or tryptophan. D genes are given only for firm matches.

D gene	V gene	J gene	CDR3 protein
TRBD1	TRBV14	TRBJ2-5	CASSRDRNQETQYF
NA	TRBV7-2	TRBJ2-2	CASSFRSPGELFF
TRBD2	TRBV9	TRBJ2-1	CASSAPGGNSYNEQFF
NA	TRBV7-2	TRBJ1-5	CASSLSLADNQPQHF
NA	TRBV7-2	TRBJ1-2	CASSLSRAYGYTF
TRBD2	TRBV4-3	TRBJ2-2	CASSQLAGSHTGELFF
TRBD2	TRBV19	TRBJ2-1	CASARTSGHSSYNEQFF
NA	TRBV5-4	TRBJ2-5	CASSTSTGSRKETQYF
NA	TRBV5-6	TRBJ1-2	CASTSGNRPNHNFYRYTF
TRBD2	TRBV28	TRBJ2-1	CASRGRGASYNEQFF
TRBD1	TRBV11-2	TRBJ1-4	CASSPDRGREKLFF
TRBD1	TRBV5-1	TRBJ1-5	CASRPDRGNQPQHF
NA	TRBV7-2	TRBJ2-1	CASSFGTPSYNEQFF
TRBD2	TRBV4-1	TRBJ2-7	CASSQISGRAGEQYF
TRBD1	TRBV27	TRBJ2-7	CASSKLQGPISYEQYF
TRBD1	TRBV7-2	TRBJ2-3	CASSLVTGVDTQYF
NA	TRBV29-1	TRBJ2-2	CSVRVVGELFF
NA	TRBV5-1	TRBJ2-7	CASSSGHSYEQYF
TRBD1	TRBV5-4	TRBJ2-2	CASSSPGQGDTGELFF
TRBD1	TRBV6-1	TRBJ2-7	CASRERDRVYEQYF
TRBD2	TRBV11-1	TRBJ2-1	CASSSDSGRSSYNEQFF
NA	TRBV5-6	TRBJ2-3	CASSTTGSWYTQYF
NA	TRBV18	TRBJ2-5	CASSPSQTANQETQYF
NA	TRBV19	TRBJ2-5	CASSISPTNQETQYF
NA	TRBV27	TRBJ2-3	CASSFPGKTDTQYF
TRBD2	TRBV5-4	TRBJ2-4	CASSLGSGDRENIQYF
NA	TRBV30	TRBJ2-3	CAWSPWERQYF
NA	TRBV27	TRBJ2-7	CASSLSPEGVYEQYF
TRBD2	TRBV29-1	TRBJ2-7	CSVVGTSGGSYEQYF
NA	TRBV5-6	TRBJ2-5	CASSFGETQYF
TRBD1	TRBV4-3	TRBJ2-5	CASSLTGAGETQYF
TRBD1	TRBV28	TRBJ2-7	CASSTPDRDYEQYF
TRBD2	TRBV28	TRBJ2-7	CASSSILAGVSEQYF
NA	TRBV6-5	TRBJ2-3	CASRQQGVSTDTQYF
NA	TRBV6-5	NA	CASRAGVTTEQYF
TRBD1	TRBV10-3	TRBJ1-2	CAITSSTGGEGYTF
TRBD1	TRBV7-9	TRBJ1-1	CASSLDGRGLSTEAFF
TRBD2	TRBV4-1	TRBJ2-1	CASSQVGLAAASSYNEQFF
NA	TRBV10-3	TRBJ2-3	CAIRGRGTDTQYF
NA	TRBV19	TRBJ1-1	CASTTLGGTEAFF
NA	TRBV9	TRBJ2-7	CASSVGPGRYEQYF
TRBD1	TRBV5-1	TRBJ1-4	CASSLSGGTGPGPNEKLFF
NA	TRBV2	TRBJ2-2	CASSERRDTGELFF
TRBD1	TRBV15	TRBJ1-4	CATSRVRTGGRGGEKLFF
NA	TRBV2	TRBJ1-1	CAGKTGGERVTEAFF
NA	TRBV9	TRBJ1-2	CASSVWDTPNYGYTF
TRBD2	TRBV15	TRBJ2-1	CATSTSTSGRARGYEQFF
NA	TRBV7-9	TRBJ2-5	CASSKSLGRGGETQYF
NA	TRBV5-4	TRBJ1-2	CASSLVGRANYGYTF
NA	TRBV4-1	TRBJ2-2	CASSQVDRKVTGELFF
NA	TRBV9	TRBJ2-7	CASSLGGAFRYEQYF
NA	TRBV30	TRBJ2-7	CAWSRRVSGTSYEQYF
TRBD2	TRBV30	TRBJ2-7	CAWSQGRTSGSSYEQYF
TRBD2	TRBV4-2	TRBJ2-1	CASSQELAGDNEQFF